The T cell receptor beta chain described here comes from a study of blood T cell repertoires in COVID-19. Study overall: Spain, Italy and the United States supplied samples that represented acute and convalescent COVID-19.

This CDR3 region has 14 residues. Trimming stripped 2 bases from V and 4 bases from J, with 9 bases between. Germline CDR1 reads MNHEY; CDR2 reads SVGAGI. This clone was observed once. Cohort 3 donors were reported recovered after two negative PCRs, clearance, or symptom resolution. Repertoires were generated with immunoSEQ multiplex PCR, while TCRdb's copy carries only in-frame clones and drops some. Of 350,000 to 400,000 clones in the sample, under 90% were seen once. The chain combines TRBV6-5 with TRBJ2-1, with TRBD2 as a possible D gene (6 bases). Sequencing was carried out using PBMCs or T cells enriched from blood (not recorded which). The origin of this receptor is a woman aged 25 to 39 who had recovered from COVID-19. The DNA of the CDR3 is TGTGCCAGCAGTTACGAGACTAGTTACAATGAGCAGTTCTTC. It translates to CASSYETSYNEQFF.